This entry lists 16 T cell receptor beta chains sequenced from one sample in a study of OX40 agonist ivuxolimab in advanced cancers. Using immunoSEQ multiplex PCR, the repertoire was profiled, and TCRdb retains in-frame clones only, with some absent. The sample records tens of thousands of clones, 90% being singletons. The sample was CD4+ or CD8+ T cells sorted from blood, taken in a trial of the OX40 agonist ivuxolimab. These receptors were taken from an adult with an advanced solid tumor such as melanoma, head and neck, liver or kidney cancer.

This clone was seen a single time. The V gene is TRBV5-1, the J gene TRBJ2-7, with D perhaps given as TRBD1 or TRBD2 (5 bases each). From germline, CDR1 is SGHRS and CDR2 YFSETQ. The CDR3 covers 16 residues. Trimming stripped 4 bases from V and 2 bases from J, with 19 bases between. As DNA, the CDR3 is TGCGCCAGCAGCCCTTCAAACGGGGCCCGTACCTACGAGCAGTACTTC. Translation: CASSPSNGARTYEQYF.

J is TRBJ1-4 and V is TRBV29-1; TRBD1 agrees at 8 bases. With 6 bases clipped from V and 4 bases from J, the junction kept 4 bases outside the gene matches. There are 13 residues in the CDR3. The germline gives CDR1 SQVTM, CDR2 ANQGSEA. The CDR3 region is CSVGTGLNEKLFF. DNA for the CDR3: TGCAGCGTCGGGACAGGCCTTAATGAAAAACTGTTTTTT.

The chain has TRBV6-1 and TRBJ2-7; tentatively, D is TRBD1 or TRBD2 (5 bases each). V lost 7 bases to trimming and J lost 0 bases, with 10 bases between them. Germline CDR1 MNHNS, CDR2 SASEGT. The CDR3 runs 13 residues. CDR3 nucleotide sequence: TGTGCCAGCAAAGGGACCAACTCCTACGAGCAGTACTTC. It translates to CASKGTNSYEQYF.

The CDR3 DNA follows: TGTGCCAGCAGCACTAGCGGGAGCACAGATACGCAGTATTTT. Translated: CASSTSGSTDTQYF. The gene calls are TRBV11-2 and TRBJ2-3; TRBD2 aligns across 9 bases. Germline CDR1 and CDR2: SGHAT and FQNNGV. V was clipped by 5 bases and J by 0 bases; unmatched bases: 0. This CDR3 spans 14 amino acids. Full variable domain (rest looked up from reference TRBV11-2 and TRBJ2-3): EAGVAQSPRYKIIEKRQSVAFWCNPISGHATLYWYQQILGQGPKLLIQFQNNGVVDDSQLPKDRFSAERLKGVDSTLKIQPAKLEDSAVYLCASSTSGSTDTQYFGPGTRLTVL.

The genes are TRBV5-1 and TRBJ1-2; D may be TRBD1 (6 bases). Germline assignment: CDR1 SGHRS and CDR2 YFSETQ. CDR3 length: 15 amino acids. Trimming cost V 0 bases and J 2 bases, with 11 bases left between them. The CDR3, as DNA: TGCGCCAGCAGCTTGGACAGGGATGCGAACTATGGCTACACCTTC. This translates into CASSLDRDANYGYTF.

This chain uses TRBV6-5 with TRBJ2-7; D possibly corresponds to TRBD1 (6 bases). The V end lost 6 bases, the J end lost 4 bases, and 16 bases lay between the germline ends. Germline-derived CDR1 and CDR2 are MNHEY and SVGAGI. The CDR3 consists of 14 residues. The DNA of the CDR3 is TGTGCCAGCAGGGGGGCTGCCCCCCGGTACGAGCAGTACTTC. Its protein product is CASRGAAPRYEQYF.

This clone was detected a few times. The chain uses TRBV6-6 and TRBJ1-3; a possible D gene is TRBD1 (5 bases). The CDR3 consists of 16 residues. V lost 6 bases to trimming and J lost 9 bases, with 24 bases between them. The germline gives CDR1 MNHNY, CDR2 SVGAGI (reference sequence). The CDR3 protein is CASSQRKGGGDSTIYF. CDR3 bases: TGTGCCAGCAGCCAACGGAAGGGCGGAGGGGATAGCACCATATATTTT.

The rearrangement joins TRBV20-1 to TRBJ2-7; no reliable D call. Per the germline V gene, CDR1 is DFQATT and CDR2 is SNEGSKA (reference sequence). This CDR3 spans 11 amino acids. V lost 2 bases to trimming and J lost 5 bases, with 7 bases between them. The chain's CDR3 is CSARTFNEQYF. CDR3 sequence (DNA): TGCAGTGCTAGAACTTTCAACGAGCAGTACTTC.

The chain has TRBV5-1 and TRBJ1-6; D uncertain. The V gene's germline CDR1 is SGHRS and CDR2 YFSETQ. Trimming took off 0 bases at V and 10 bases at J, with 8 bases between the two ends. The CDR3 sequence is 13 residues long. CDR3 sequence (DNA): TGCGCCAGCAGCTTGGACCAGACCTCACCCCTCCACTTT. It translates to CASSLDQTSPLHF.

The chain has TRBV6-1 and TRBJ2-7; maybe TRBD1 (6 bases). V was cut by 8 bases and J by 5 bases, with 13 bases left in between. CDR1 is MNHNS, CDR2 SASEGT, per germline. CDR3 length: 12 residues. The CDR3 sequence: CASDNRVHEQYF. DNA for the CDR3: TGTGCCAGCGATAACAGGGTACACGAGCAGTACTTC.

The CDR3 region is CASSLGLAGVNEQFF. The CDR3 region has the DNA TGTGCCAGCAGCTTGGGGCTAGCGGGAGTCAATGAGCAGTTCTTC. This sequence joins TRBV5-6 and TRBJ2-1; 10 nucleotides agree with TRBD2. Germline V gene lookup returns CDR1 SGHDT and CDR2 YYEEEE. This CDR3 has 15 amino acids. V lost 0 bases, J lost 6 bases, and 3 bases stayed unmatched.

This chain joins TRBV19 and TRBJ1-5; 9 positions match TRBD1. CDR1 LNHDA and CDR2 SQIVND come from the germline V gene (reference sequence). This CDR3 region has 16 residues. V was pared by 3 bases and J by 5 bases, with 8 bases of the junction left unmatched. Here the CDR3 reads CASSIGGQGFYQPQHF. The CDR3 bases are TGTGCCAGTAGTATCGGAGGACAGGGGTTTTATCAGCCCCAGCATTTT.

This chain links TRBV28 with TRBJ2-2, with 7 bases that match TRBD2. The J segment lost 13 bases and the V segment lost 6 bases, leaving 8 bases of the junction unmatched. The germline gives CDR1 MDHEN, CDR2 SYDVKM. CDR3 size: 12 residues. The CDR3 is CASRGLAGRLFF. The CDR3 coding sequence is TGTGCCAGCAGGGGTTTAGCGGGTCGGCTGTTTTTT. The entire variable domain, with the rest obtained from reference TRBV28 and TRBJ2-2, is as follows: DVKVTQSSRYLVKRTGEKVFLECVQDMDHENMFWYRQDPGLGLRLIYFSYDVKMKEKGDIPEGYSVSREKKERFSLILESASTNQTSMYLCASRGLAGRLFFGEGSRLTVL.

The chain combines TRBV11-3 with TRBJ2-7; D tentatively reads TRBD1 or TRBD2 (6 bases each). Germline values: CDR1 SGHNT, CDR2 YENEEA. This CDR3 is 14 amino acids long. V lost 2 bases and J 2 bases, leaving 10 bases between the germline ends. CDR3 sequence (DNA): TGTGCCAGCAGCTTAAGGGGGGCCGCCTACGAGCAGTACTTC. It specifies CASSLRGAAYEQYF.

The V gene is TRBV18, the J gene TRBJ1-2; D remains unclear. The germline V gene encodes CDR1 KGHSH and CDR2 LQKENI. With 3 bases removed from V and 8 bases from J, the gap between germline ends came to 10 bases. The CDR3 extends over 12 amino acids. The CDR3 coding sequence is TGTGCCAGCTCACCGACCCCGGGGGGCTACACCTTC. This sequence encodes CASSPTPGGYTF.

CDR3 residues: CASRFTGGETQYF. CDR3 DNA sequence: TGTGCCAGCAGATTTACAGGGGGGGAGACCCAGTACTTC. The rearrangement joins TRBV11-1 to TRBJ2-5, with 8 bases identical to TRBD1. CDR3 length: 13 amino acids. Per the germline V gene, CDR1 is SGHAT and CDR2 is FQDESV (reference sequence). Unmatched junction bases numbered 5, after V lost 6 bases and J lost 5 bases.